Below, one TCR beta chain is given with its context. The sample comes from a study of T cell repertoires in cytomegalovirus infection. TCRdb re-analysed the reads in MiXCR, keeping a single row per CDR3 protein. This table has over 150,000 distinct CDR3 sequences, roughly 15% appearing once. This clonotype originated in a human donor in good health (CMV status not recorded). Some clones in this sample may be carry-over from other donors' samples. Sequencing was done on a sample of CD8+ T cells from PBMCs.

This chain's CDR3 is CASSLAGRGRRPVTQYF. As DNA, the CDR3 is TGTGCCAGCAGCTTAGCGGGCAGGGGCCGCCGACCGGTCACGCAGTATTTT. This chain links TRBV7-8 with TRBJ2-3, with D possibly matching TRBD1 (6 bases). The germline CDR1 and CDR2 sequences are SGHVS and FQNEAQ. V was shortened by 0 bases and J by 9 bases, with 22 bases between the two germline ends. This CDR3 is 17 amino acids long.